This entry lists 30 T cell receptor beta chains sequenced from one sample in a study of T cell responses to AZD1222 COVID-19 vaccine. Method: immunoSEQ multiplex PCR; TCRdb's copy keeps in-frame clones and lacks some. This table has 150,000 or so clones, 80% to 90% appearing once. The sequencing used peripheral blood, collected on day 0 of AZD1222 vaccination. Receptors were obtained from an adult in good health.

The CDR3 bases are TGTGCCAGCGACGGGCGGGCGAACACCGGGGAGCTGTTTTTT. Amino acids: CASDGRANTGELFF. This chain joins TRBV7-2 and TRBJ2-2, with D possibly being TRBD2 (5 bases). Germline assignment: CDR1 SGHTA and CDR2 FQGNSA. V was pared by 8 bases and J by 0 bases, with 10 bases between. CDR3 size: 14 residues.

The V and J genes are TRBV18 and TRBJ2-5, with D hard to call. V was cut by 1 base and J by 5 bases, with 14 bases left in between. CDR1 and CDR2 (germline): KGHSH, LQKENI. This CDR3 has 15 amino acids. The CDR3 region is CASSPLLGIRETQYF. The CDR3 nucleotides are TGTGCCAGCTCACCACTCTTGGGGATCAGGGAGACCCAGTACTTC.

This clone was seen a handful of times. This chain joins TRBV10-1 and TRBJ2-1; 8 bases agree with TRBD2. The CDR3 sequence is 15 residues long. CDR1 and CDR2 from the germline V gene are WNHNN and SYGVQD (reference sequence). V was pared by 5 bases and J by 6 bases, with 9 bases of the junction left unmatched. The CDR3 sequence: CASSSGLDGFNEQFF. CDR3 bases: TGCGCCAGCAGTTCGGGACTAGACGGGTTCAATGAGCAGTTCTTC.

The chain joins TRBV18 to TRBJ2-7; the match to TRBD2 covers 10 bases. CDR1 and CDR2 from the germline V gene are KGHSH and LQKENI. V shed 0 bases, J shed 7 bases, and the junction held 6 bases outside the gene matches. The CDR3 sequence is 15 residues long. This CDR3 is CASSPPSGRAREQYF. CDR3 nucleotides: TGTGCCAGCTCACCACCGAGCGGGAGGGCTCGGGAGCAGTACTTC.

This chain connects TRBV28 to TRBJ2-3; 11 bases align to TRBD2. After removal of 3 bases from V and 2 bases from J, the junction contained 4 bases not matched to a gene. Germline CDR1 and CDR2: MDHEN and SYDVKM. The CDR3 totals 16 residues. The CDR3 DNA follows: TGTGCCAGCAGTTTTCGTAGCGGGAGGGACACAGATACGCAGTATTTT. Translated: CASSFRSGRDTDTQYF.

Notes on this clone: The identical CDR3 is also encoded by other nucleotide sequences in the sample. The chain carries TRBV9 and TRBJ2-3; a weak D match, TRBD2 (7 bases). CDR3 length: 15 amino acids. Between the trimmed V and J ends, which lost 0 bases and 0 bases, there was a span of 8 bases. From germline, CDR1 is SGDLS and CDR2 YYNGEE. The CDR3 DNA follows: TGTGCCAGCAGCGTAGAGGGGGGGAGCACAGATACGCAGTATTTT. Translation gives CASSVEGGSTDTQYF. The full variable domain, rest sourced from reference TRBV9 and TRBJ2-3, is DSGVTQTPKHLITATGQRVTLRCSPRSGDLSVYWYQQSLDQGLQFLIQYYNGEERAKGNILERFSAQQFPDLHSELNLSSLELGDSALYFCASSVEGGSTDTQYFGPGTRLTVL.

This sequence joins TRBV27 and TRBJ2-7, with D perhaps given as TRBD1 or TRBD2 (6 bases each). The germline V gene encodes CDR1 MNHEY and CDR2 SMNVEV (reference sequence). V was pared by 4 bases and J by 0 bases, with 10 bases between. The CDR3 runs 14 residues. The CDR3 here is CASSSRGLSYEQYF. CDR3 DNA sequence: TGTGCCAGCAGTTCCAGGGGACTCTCCTACGAGCAGTACTTC.

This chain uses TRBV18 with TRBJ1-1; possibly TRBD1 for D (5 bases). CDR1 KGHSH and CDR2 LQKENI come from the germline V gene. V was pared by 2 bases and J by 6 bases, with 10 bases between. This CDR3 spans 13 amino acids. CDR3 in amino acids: CASSPRAGSEAFF. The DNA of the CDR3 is TGTGCCAGCTCACCAAGGGCAGGGTCTGAAGCTTTCTTT.

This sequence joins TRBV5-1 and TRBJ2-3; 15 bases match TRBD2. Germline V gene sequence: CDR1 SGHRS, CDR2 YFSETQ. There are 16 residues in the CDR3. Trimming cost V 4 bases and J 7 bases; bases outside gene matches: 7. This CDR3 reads CASSPGLAGGPYTQYF. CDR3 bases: TGCGCCAGCAGCCCTGGACTAGCGGGAGGGCCGTATACGCAGTATTTT. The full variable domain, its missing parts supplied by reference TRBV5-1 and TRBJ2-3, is KAGVTQTPRYLIKTRGQQVTLSCSPISGHRSVSWYQQTPGQGLQFLFEYFSETQRNKGNFPGRFSGRQFSNSRSEMNVSTLELGDSALYLCASSPGLAGGPYTQYFGPGTRLTVL.

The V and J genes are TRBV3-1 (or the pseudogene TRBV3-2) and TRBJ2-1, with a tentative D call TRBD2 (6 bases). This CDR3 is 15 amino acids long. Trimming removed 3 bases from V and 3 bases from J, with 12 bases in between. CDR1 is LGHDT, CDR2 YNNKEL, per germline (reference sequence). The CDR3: CASSHGGNYYNEQFF. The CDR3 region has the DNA TGTGCCAGCAGCCACGGCGGGAATTACTACAATGAGCAGTTCTTC.

CDR3 bases: TGCGCCAGCAGCTCTTTTGGCACACATACTTCCACAGATACGCAGTATTTT. This codes for CASSSFGTHTSTDTQYF. The rearrangement joins TRBV5-1 to TRBJ2-3; no reliable D call. CDR1 is SGHRS and CDR2 is YFSETQ in the germline V gene. This CDR3 has 17 amino acids. Trimming removed 3 bases from V and 2 bases from J, with 19 bases in between.

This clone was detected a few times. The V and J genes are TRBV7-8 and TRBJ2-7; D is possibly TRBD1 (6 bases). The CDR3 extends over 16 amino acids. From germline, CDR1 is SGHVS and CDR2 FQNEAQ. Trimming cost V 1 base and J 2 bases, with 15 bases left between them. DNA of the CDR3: TGTGCCAGCAGCTTAGGTACCGGGACATCGGCCTACGAGCAGTACTTC. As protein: CASSLGTGTSAYEQYF. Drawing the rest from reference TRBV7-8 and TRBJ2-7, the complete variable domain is GAGVSQSPRYKVAKRGQDVALRCDPISGHVSLFWYQQALGQGPEFLTYFQNEAQLDKSGLPSDRFFAERPEGSVSTLKIQRTQQEDSAVYLCASSLGTGTSAYEQYFGPGTRLTVT.

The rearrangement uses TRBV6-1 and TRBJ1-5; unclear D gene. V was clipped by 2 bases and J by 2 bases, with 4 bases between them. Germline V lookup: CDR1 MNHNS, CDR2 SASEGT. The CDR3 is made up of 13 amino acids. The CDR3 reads CASSEHGNQPQHF. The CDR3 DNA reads TGTGCCAGCAGTGAACACGGCAATCAGCCCCAGCATTTT.

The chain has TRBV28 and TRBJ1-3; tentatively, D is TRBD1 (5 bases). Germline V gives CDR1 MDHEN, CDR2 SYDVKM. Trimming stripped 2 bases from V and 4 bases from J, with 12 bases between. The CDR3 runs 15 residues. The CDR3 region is CASSLGAGLGNTIYF. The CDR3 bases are TGTGCCAGCAGTTTAGGGGCAGGCCTCGGAAACACCATATATTTT.

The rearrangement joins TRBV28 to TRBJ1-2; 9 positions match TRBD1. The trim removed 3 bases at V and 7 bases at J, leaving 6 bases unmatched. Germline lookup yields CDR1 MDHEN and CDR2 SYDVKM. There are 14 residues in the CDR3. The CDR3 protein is CASSLNRGLSGYTF. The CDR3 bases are TGTGCCAGCAGTTTGAACAGGGGGCTGTCTGGCTACACCTTC.

DNA of the CDR3: TGTGCCAGCAGTTTCATGGGCTATGGCTACACCTTC. Amino acids: CASSFMGYGYTF. The chain recombines TRBV6-5 with TRBJ1-2; no clear D. The CDR3 consists of 12 residues. The germline V and J ends were trimmed by 4 bases and 4 bases, with 7 bases remaining between them. Germline CDR1 MNHEY, CDR2 SVGAGI.

The CDR3 DNA follows: TGTGCCAGCAGTACTAGCGAAAGCTCCTACAATGAGCAGTTCTTC. Protein: CASSTSESSYNEQFF. The gene calls are TRBV6-4 and TRBJ2-1; 7 bases are shared with TRBD2. CDR1 MRHNA and CDR2 SNTAGT come from the germline V gene. This CDR3 contains 15 residues. J lost 0 bases, V lost 5 bases, and 4 bases had no gene match.

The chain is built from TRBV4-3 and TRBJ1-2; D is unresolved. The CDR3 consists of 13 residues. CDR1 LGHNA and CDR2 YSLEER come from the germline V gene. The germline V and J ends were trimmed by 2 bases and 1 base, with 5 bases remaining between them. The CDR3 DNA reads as TGCGCCAGCAGCCAACAGGTTAACTATGGCTACACCTTC. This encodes CASSQQVNYGYTF.

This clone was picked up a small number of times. In DNA, the CDR3 is TGCGCCAGCAGAACTACTAGCGGGAGTTACTACGAGCAGTACTTC. Residues: CASRTTSGSYYEQYF. The chain couples TRBV4-1 to TRBJ2-7; TRBD2 aligns across 11 bases. CDR3 length: 15 amino acids. V shed 6 bases and J 3 bases; nucleotides not matched to a gene: 7. Germline V gives CDR1 MGHRA, CDR2 YSYEKL.

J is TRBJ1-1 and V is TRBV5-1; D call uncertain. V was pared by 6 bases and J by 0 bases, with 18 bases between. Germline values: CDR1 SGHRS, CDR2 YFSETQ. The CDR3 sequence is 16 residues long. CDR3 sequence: CASTTIGESMNTEAFF. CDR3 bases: TGCGCCAGCACCACGATTGGTGAGTCCATGAACACTGAAGCTTTCTTT.

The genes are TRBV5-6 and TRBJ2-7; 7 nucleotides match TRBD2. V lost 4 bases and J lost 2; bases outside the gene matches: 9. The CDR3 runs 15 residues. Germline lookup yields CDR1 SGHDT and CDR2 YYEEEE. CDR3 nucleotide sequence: TGTGCCAGCAGCCCGCTCGGGGAGGGCCCCTACGAGCAGTACTTC. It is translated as CASSPLGEGPYEQYF. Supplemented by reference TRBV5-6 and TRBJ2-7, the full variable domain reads DAGVTQSPTHLIKTRGQQVTLRCSPKSGHDTVSWYQQALGQGPQFIFQYYEEEERQRGNFPDRFSGHQFPNYSSELNVNALLLGDSALYLCASSPLGEGPYEQYFGPGTRLTVT.

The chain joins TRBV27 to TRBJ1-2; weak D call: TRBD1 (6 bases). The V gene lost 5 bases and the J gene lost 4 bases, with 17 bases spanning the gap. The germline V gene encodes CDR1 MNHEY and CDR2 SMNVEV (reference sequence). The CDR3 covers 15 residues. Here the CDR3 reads CASSIRGPPIYGYTF. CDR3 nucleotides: TGTGCCAGCAGTATCAGGGGTCCCCCCATCTATGGCTACACCTTC.

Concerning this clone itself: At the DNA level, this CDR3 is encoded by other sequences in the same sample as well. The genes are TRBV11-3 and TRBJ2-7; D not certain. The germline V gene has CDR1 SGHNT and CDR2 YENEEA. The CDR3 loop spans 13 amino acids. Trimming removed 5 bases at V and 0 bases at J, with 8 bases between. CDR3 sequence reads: CASSLGSSYEQYF. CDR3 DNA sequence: TGTGCCAGCAGCCTCGGGTCCTCCTACGAGCAGTACTTC.

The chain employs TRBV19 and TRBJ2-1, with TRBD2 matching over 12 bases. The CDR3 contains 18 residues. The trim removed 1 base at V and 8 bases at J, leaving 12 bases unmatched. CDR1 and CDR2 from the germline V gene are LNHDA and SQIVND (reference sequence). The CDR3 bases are TGTGCCAGTAGTATAGGGGGCGGACTAGCGGGATTTCGATATGAGCAGTTCTTC. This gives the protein CASSIGGGLAGFRYEQFF. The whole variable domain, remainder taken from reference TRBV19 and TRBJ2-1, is DGGITQSPKYLFRKEGQNVTLSCEQNLNHDAMYWYRQDPGQGLRLIYYSQIVNDFQKGDIAEGYSVSREKKESFPLTVTSAQKNPTAFYLCASSIGGGLAGFRYEQFFGPGTRLTVL.

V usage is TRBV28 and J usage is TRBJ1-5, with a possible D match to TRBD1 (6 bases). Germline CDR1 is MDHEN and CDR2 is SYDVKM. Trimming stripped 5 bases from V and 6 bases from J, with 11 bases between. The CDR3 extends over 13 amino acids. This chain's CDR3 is CASSNREGQPQHF. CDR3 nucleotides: TGTGCCAGCAGTAACAGGGAGGGTCAGCCCCAGCATTTT. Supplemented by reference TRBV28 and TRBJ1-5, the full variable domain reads DVKVTQSSRYLVKRTGEKVFLECVQDMDHENMFWYRQDPGLGLRLIYFSYDVKMKEKGDIPEGYSVSREKKERFSLILESASTNQTSMYLCASSNREGQPQHFGDGTRLSIL.

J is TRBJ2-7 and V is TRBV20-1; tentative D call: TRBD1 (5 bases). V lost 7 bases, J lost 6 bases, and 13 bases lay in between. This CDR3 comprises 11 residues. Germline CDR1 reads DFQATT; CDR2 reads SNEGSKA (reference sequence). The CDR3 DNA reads TGCAGTGAGAGCAGGGTCGGCGAGCAGTACTTC. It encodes CSESRVGEQYF.

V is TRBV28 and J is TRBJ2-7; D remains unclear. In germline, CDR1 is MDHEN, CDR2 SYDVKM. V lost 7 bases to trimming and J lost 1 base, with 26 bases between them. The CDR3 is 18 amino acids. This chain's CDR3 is CASTPTLGWQDDSYEQYF. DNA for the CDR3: TGTGCCAGCACCCCCACCCTAGGGTGGCAGGACGATTCCTACGAGCAGTACTTC.

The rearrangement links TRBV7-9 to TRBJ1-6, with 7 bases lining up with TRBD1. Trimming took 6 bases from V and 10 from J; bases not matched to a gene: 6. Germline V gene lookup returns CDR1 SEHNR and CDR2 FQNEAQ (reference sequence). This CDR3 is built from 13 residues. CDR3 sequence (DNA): TGTGCCAGCAGTTTACAGGGGCAGTCACCCCTCCACTTT. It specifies CASSLQGQSPLHF.

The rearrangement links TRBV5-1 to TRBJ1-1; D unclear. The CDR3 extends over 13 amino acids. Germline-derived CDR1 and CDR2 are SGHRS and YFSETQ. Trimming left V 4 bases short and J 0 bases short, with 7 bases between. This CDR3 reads CASSTTVNTEAFF. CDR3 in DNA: TGCGCCAGCAGCACGACGGTGAACACTGAAGCTTTCTTT.

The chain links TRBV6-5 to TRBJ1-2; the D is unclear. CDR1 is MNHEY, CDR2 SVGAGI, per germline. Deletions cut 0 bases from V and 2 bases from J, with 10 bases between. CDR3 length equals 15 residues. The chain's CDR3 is CASSYSTPLNYGYTF. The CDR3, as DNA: TGTGCCAGCAGTTACTCAACACCTTTAAACTATGGCTACACCTTC.